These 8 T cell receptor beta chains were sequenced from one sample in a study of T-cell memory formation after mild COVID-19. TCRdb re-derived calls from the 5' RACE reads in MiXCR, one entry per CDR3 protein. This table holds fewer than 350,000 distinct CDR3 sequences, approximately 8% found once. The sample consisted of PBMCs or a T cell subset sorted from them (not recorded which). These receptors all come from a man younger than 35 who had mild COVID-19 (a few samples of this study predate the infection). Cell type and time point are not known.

CDR3 residues: CASSGDRGRDQPQHF. The DNA for the CDR3 is TGTGCCAGCAGCGGGGACAGGGGGCGGGATCAGCCCCAGCATTTT. The J gene is TRBJ1-5, the V gene TRBV9; 12 nucleotides agree with TRBD1. There are 15 residues in the CDR3. Unmatched junction bases numbered 3, after V lost 3 bases and J lost 5 bases. From germline, CDR1 is SGDLS and CDR2 YYNGEE.

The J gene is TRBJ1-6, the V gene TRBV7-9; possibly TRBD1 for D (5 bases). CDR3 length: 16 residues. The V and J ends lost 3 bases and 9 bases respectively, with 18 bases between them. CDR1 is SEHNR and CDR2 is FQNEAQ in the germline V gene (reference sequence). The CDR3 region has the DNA TGTGCCAGCAGCTTCACCCCGGGACCTATTGGTTCACCCCTCCACTTT. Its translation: CASSFTPGPIGSPLHF.

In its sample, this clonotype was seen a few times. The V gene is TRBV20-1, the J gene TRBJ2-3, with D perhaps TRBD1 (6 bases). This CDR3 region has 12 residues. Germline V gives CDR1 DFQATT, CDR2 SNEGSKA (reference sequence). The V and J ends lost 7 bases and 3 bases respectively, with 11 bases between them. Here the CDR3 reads CSVGGGTDTQYF. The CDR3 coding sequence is TGCAGTGTAGGGGGTGGAACAGATACGCAGTATTTT.

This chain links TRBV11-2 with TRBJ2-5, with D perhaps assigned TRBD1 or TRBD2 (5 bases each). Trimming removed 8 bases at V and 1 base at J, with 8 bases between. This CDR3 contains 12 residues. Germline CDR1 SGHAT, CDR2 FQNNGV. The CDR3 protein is CASRDLQETQYF. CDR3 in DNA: TGTGCCAGCCGGGACCTCCAAGAGACCCAGTACTTC.

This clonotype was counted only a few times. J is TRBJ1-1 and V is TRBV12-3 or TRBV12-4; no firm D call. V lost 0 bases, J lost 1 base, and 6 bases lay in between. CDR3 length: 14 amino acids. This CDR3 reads CASSLAGSNTEAFF. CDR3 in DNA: TGTGCCAGCAGTTTAGCAGGGTCGAACACTGAAGCTTTCTTT.

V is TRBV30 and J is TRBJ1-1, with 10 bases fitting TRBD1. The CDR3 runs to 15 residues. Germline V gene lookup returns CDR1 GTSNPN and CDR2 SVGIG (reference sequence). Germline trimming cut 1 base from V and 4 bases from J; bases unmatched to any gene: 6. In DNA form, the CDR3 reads TGTGCCTGGAGTGCGGGGACAGGGGTCCTCACTGAAGCTTTCTTT. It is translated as CAWSAGTGVLTEAFF. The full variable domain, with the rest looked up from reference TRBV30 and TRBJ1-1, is SQTIHQWPATLVQPVGSPLSLECTVEGTSNPNLYWYRQAAGRGLQLLFYSVGIGQISSEVPQNLSASRPQDRQFILSSKKLLLSDSGFYLCAWSAGTGVLTEAFFGQGTRLTVV.

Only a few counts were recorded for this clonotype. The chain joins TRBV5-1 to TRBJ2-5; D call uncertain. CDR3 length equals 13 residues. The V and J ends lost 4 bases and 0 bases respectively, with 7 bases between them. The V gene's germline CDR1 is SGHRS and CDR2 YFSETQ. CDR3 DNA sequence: TGCGCCAGCAGCCAACCCGACCAAGAGACCCAGTACTTC. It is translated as CASSQPDQETQYF.

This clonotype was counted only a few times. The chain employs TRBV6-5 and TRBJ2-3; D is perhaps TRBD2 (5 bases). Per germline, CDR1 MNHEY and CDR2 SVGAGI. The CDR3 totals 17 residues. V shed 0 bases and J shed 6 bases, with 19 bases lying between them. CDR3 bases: TGTGCCAGCAGTTACTCGAACCAGGCCCTGCCGGGGGATACGCAGTATTTT. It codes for CASSYSNQALPGDTQYF.